These T cell receptor beta chains were read from a single sample in a study of naive and memory T cell subsets. TCRdb reprocessed the 5' RACE reads via MiXCR and lists one record per CDR3 protein. The table lists about 32,000 distinct CDR3 sequences, 16% of them singletons. Receptor source: a female donor in good health. Each CDR3 is given with its conserved first and last residue. D genes are given only for firm matches. The size field is filled for only some rows; it gives once, few, many or a size class.

TRBJ2-4	.	TRBV4-1	many	CASSQALAIPNIQYF	TGCGCCAGCAGCCAAGCCCTAGCAATCCCAAACATTCAGTACTTC
TRBJ1-2	.	TRBV6-2/TRBV6-3	.	CATTGTEHNYGDTF	TGTGCCACCACCGGGACGGAGCACAACTATGGCGACACCTTC
TRBJ2-2	TRBD2	TRBV9	once	CASTPGTTNTGELFF	TGTGCCAGCACCCCCGGGACTACGAACACCGGGGAGCTGTTTTTT
TRBJ2-3	TRBD2	TRBV7-2	many	CASSLRLAGAASADTQYF	TGTGCCAGCAGCCTCAGACTAGCGGGGGCCGCTTCGGCAGATACGCAGTATTTT
TRBJ2-4	.	TRBV7-8	few	CASSLAHSTTRGVKNIQYF	TGTGCCAGCAGCTTAGCGCATTCTACCACTCGGGGAGTCAAAAACATTCAGTACTTC
TRBJ2-1	TRBD2	TRBV14	many	CASSQNSGGLRYNEQFF	TGTGCCAGCAGCCAAAATAGCGGGGGGCTTCGCTACAATGAGCAGTTCTTC
TRBJ1-1	TRBD1	TRBV4-2	few	CASSQRQGLREAFF	TGTGCCAGCAGCCAAAGACAGGGGCTAAGGGAGGCTTTCTTT
TRBJ2-1	.	TRBV7-9	.	CASSSPSYNEQFF	TGTGCCAGCAGCTCCCCCTCCTACAATGAGCAGTTCTTC
TRBJ1-2	.	TRBV29-1	medium-sized	CSVGTEGAYGYTF	TGCAGCGTTGGAACAGAGGGTGCATATGGCTACACCTTC
TRBJ2-7	TRBD1	TRBV29-1	many	CSVAGQGIAEQYF	TGCAGCGTTGCAGGACAGGGTATAGCCGAGCAGTACTTC
TRBJ2-5	TRBD1	TRBV7-2	few	CASSPGQGQETQYF	TGTGCCAGCAGCCCCGGACAGGGACAAGAGACCCAGTACTTC
TRBJ1-2	.	TRBV29-1	few	CSVERAANYGYTF	TGCAGCGTTGAAAGGGCAGCTAACTATGGCTACACCTTC
TRBJ1-4	.	TRBV20-1	many	CSARGVSAEANEKLFF	TGCAGTGCTAGAGGGGTTTCGGCCGAGGCTAATGAAAAACTGTTTTTT
TRBJ2-1	TRBD1	TRBV10-1	medium-sized	CASSLGQGNEQFF	TGCGCCAGCAGTCTTGGACAGGGCAATGAGCAGTTCTTC
TRBJ2-7	.	TRBV12-3/TRBV12-4	.	CASSLSRGVAEQYF	TGTGCCAGCAGTTTGAGCAGGGGGGTTGCCGAGCAGTACTTC
TRBJ1-3	.	TRBV12-3/TRBV12-4	few	CASSPTNTIYF	TGTGCCAGCAGCCCTACGAACACCATATATTTT
TRBJ1-2	.	TRBV10-3	.	CAISQESYGYTF	TGTGCCATCAGTCAGGAGTCCTATGGCTACACCTTC
TRBJ2-5	TRBD1	TRBV12-3/TRBV12-4	.	CASRNSGTGETQYF	TGTGCCAGCAGAAACTCCGGGACAGGAGAGACCCAGTACTTC
TRBJ1-1	.	TRBV29-1	many	CSVEWGGSEAFF	TGCAGCGTTGAATGGGGCGGTTCTGAAGCTTTCTTT
TRBJ1-2	.	TRBV7-9	.	CASSLETTNYGYTF	TGTGCCAGCAGCTTAGAGACCACTAACTATGGCTACACCTTC
TRBJ1-2	.	TRBV29-1	many	CSVDAGSRSYTF	TGCAGCGTTGACGCGGGTAGCAGGAGCTACACCTTC
TRBJ2-1	TRBD2	TRBV5-5	medium-sized	CATKLAGDNEQFF	TGTGCCACTAAACTAGCGGGGGACAATGAGCAGTTCTTC
TRBJ1-1	.	TRBV5-1	many	CASSQALPCTF	TGCGCCAGCAGCCAAGCCTTACCCTGTACGTTT
TRBJ2-7	.	TRBV6-2/TRBV6-3	.	CASSYSSYEQYF	TGTGCCAGCAGTTACTCGTCCTACGAGCAGTACTTC
TRBJ2-1	TRBD1	TRBV6-1	.	CASSEPWTGRYNEQFF	TGTGCCAGCAGTGAGCCCTGGACAGGGCGGTACAATGAGCAGTTCTTC
TRBJ2-3	.	TRBV29-1	few	CSVALDTQYF	TGCAGCGTTGCTTTAGATACGCAGTATTTT
TRBJ1-1	.	TRBV20-1	many	CSARGRAGTEAFF	TGCAGTGCTAGAGGCCGCGCGGGGACTGAAGCTTTCTTT
TRBJ1-1	.	TRBV20-1	.	CSASSHGVAFF	TGCAGTGCTAGTAGTCACGGGGTAGCTTTCTTT
TRBJ2-1	TRBD1	TRBV7-8	.	CASSRWTGDNEQFF	TGTGCCAGCAGCCGCTGGACAGGGGACAATGAGCAGTTCTTC
TRBJ2-7	TRBD1	TRBV29-1	many	CSARRDSTYEQYF	TGCAGCGCCCGTAGGGACAGTACCTACGAGCAGTACTTC
TRBJ1-4	.	TRBV12-3/TRBV12-4	medium-sized	CASSLQGRTNEKLFF	TGTGCCAGCAGTTTACAGGGAAGGACTAATGAAAAACTGTTTTTT
TRBJ2-7	TRBD2	TRBV6-5	.	CASRFREAYEQYF	TGTGCCAGCAGATTCCGGGAGGCCTACGAGCAGTACTTC
TRBJ2-5	.	TRBV4-1	many	CASSLLPSARSETQYF	TGCGCCAGCAGCCTCCTACCTAGCGCACGAAGTGAGACCCAGTACTTC
TRBJ2-3	.	TRBV15	.	CATSTGNGDTQYF	TGTGCCACCAGCACGGGCAACGGAGATACGCAGTATTTT
TRBJ2-7	TRBD2	TRBV27	.	CASSRTSGAYEQYF	TGTGCCAGCTCAAGGACTAGCGGGGCCTACGAGCAGTACTTC
TRBJ1-6	.	TRBV6-5	few	CASTIRRQGKNSPLHF	TGTGCCAGCACTATTAGGCGGCAGGGAAAAAATTCACCCCTCCACTTT
TRBJ1-1	.	TRBV20-1	many	CSALRTRNTEAFF	TGCAGTGCCTTACGCACCCGGAACACTGAAGCTTTCTTT
TRBJ1-2	TRBD1	TRBV10-3	.	CAIRQFGQGSNYGYTF	TGTGCCATCAGGCAATTTGGACAGGGCTCTAACTATGGCTACACCTTC
TRBJ1-6	.	TRBV15	few	CATSRLGDSNSPLHF	TGTGCCACCAGCAGGTTAGGGGACTCCAATTCACCCCTCCACTTT
TRBJ1-1	.	TRBV12-2	medium-sized	CASRLDIKYQGGTEAFF	TGTGCAAGTCGCTTAGACATTAAGTATCAGGGAGGGACTGAAGCTTTCTTT
TRBJ1-1	.	TRBV12-3/TRBV12-4	.	CASSLGTRLNTEAFF	TGTGCCAGCAGTTTAGGGACCAGACTGAACACTGAAGCTTTCTTT
TRBJ2-3	.	TRBV20-1	many	CSARVTDTQYF	TGCAGTGCTAGAGTCACAGATACGCAGTATTTT
TRBJ2-7	.	TRBV5-6	few	CASSFGSQVFSYEQYF	TGTGCCAGCAGCTTTGGCTCACAGGTGTTCTCCTACGAGCAGTACTTC
TRBJ1-5	TRBD1	TRBV29-1	many	CSAASAGGSQPQHF	TGCAGCGCGGCAAGCGCAGGGGGCAGTCAGCCCCAGCATTTT
TRBJ2-2	TRBD1	TRBV6-5	many	CASSGSLGTVNTGELFF	TGTGCCAGCAGTGGTTCGTTAGGGACAGTCAACACCGGGGAGCTGTTTTTT
TRBJ2-7	.	TRBV25-1	.	CATSRGYEQYF	TGTGCCACCTCACGGGGCTACGAGCAGTACTTC
TRBJ2-5	TRBD1	TRBV5-1	.	CASSWSGQETQYF	TGCGCCAGCAGCTGGTCGGGACAGGAGACCCAGTACTTC
TRBJ2-7	.	TRBV18	many	CASSLGRGYEQYF	TGTGCCAGCTCACTGGGTAGGGGGTACGAGCAGTACTTC
TRBJ2-3	TRBD1	TRBV11-2	many	CASRGRGQGSDTQYF	TGTGCCAGCAGGGGGCGTGGACAGGGGTCCGATACGCAGTATTTT
TRBJ2-5	TRBD1	TRBV5-1	many	CASSGGQLTYQETQYF	TGCGCCAGCAGCGGGGGACAGCTGACCTACCAAGAGACCCAGTACTTC
TRBJ1-5	TRBD1	TRBV7-9	few	CASSLGARDREDQPQHF	TGTGCCAGCAGCTTAGGGGCCCGGGACAGGGAGGATCAGCCCCAGCATTTT
TRBJ1-1	.	TRBV2	once	CASNLIGTAEMNTEAFF	TGTGCCAGCAACCTGATAGGGACGGCGGAAATGAACACTGAAGCTTTCTTT
TRBJ1-1	TRBD1	TRBV10-2	.	CASSARTGNMNTEAFF	TGCGCCAGCAGTGCCCGGACAGGGAACATGAACACTGAAGCTTTCTTT